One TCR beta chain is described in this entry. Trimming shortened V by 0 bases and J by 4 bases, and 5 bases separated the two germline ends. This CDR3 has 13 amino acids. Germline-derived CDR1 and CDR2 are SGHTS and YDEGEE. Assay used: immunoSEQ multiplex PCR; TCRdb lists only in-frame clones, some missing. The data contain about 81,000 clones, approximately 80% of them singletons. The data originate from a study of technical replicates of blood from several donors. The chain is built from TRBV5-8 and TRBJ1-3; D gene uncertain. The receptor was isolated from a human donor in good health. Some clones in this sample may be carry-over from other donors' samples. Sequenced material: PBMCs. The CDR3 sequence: CASSLERGNTIYF. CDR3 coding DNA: TGTGCCAGCAGCTTGGAGCGCGGAAACACCATATATTTT. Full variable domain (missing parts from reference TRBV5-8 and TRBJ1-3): EAGVTQSPTHLIKTRGQQATLRCSPISGHTSVYWYQQALGLGLQFLLWYDEGEERNRGNFPPRFSGRQFPNYSSELNVNALELEDSALYLCASSLERGNTIYFGEGSWLTVV.